This T cell receptor beta chain was sequenced for a study of shared clonotypes between healthy human individuals. Germline CDR1 is MDHEN and CDR2 is SYDVKM. Deletions cut 7 bases from V and 2 bases from J, with 14 bases between. The CDR3 has 14 residues. TCRdb's copy holds only in-frame clones and misses some; the assay was immunoSEQ multiplex PCR. This table has 850,000 to 1,200,000 clones, around 75% appearing once. The chain has TRBV28 and TRBJ2-5; D gene ambiguous. This sequence was found in a man between 18 and 29 years old in good health. Input material: memory CD4+ T cells sorted from blood. The subset is: CD45RA-negative fraction. The CDR3 is CASTRRAKQETQYF. CDR3 nucleotide sequence: TGTGCCAGCACCCGTAGGGCTAAACAAGAGACCCAGTACTTC. The full variable domain, with the rest looked up from reference TRBV28 and TRBJ2-5, is DVKVTQSSRYLVKRTGEKVFLECVQDMDHENMFWYRQDPGLGLRLIYFSYDVKMKEKGDIPEGYSVSREKKERFSLILESASTNQTSMYLCASTRRAKQETQYFGPGTRLLVL.